A single sample gave rise to the 14 T cell receptor beta chains below, sequenced in a study of human T cells and chemical hapten exposure. The sample's time point: patch test 1, 2 weeks after DPC sensitization. Treatment of the sample: therapeutic diphenylcyclopropenone sensitization with weekly scalp DPC. TCRdb redid the calling of the RACE reads with MiXCR, one entry per CDR3 protein. Here the sample spans about 70,000 distinct CDR3 sequences, roughly 9.2% being singletons. The sequenced sample was whole blood, obtained in connection with sensitization to the hapten diphenylcyclopropenone (DPC). Receptors originate from a woman aged 40 to 50 with alopecia areata. Some clones in this sample may be carry-over from other donors' samples.

The chain uses TRBV7-9 and TRBJ2-7; TRBD1 matches at 8 bases. This CDR3 comprises 11 residues. V shed 4 bases and J 11 bases; nucleotides not matched to a gene: 4. In germline, CDR1 is SEHNR, CDR2 FQNEAQ (reference sequence). The CDR3: CASSSQGVEYF. The CDR3 nucleotides read TGTGCCAGCAGCTCACAGGGGGTAGAGTACTTC.

This clonotype has more than one count but fewer than ten. This chain links TRBV10-2 with TRBJ1-1; the match to TRBD1 covers 12 bases. Per germline, CDR1 WSHSY and CDR2 SAAADI. The CDR3 extends over 16 amino acids. V lost 5 bases and J lost 4; bases outside the gene matches: 8. The DNA for the CDR3 is TGCGCCAGCAGTCCGGGACAGGGGGCGATGCGCACTGAAGCTTTCTTT. As protein: CASSPGQGAMRTEAFF.

This chain connects TRBV5-4 to TRBJ1-3; D gene uncertain. CDR1 is SGHNT, CDR2 YYREEE, per germline (reference sequence). This CDR3 is built from 12 residues. V was cut by 2 bases and J by 6 bases, with 6 bases left in between. The DNA of the CDR3 is TGTGCCAGCAGCTTCGACCAAAACACCATATATTTT. Translation: CASSFDQNTIYF.

There are many counts of this clonotype. The rearrangement uses TRBV25-1 and TRBJ2-3; D unclear. V was shortened by 2 bases and J by 4 bases, with 16 bases between the two germline ends. The CDR3 runs 16 residues. Germline assignment: CDR1 MGHDK and CDR2 SYGVNS. The CDR3: CASSEPASGYSDTQYF. The CDR3 coding sequence is TGTGCCAGCAGTGAACCCGCCTCGGGTTATTCAGATACGCAGTATTTT.

The V gene is TRBV12-3 or TRBV12-4, the J gene TRBJ1-5; a possible D gene is TRBD1 (5 bases). The CDR3 length is 16 residues. V was shortened by 6 bases and J by 2 bases, with 17 bases between the two germline ends. The CDR3 reads CASSVRSGVGNQPQHF. In DNA form, the CDR3 reads TGTGCCAGCAGCGTCAGGTCGGGGGTTGGCAATCAGCCCCAGCATTTT.

The rearrangement links TRBV5-1 to TRBJ1-3; 8 bases agree with TRBD1. In germline, CDR1 is SGHRS, CDR2 YFSETQ. The CDR3 is 16 residues long. J gave up 0 bases and V 4 bases, and 6 bases lay outside the gene matches. The CDR3 reads CASSAGQGDSGNTIYF. Here the CDR3 DNA reads TGCGCCAGCAGCGCCGGACAGGGCGACTCTGGAAACACCATATATTTT.

This clonotype turned up a few times. V usage is TRBV7-2 and J usage is TRBJ2-7; 7 nucleotides line up with TRBD2. CDR3 length: 14 residues. The V segment lost 6 bases and the J segment 4 bases; nucleotides outside the gene matches: 9. Germline V gene data show CDR1 as SGHTA and CDR2 as FQGNSA. The CDR3 nucleotides are TGTGCCAGCAGTCGGGACTACTCAAATTACGAGCAGTACTTC. As protein: CASSRDYSNYEQYF.

This clonotype was detected many times. The V call is TRBV20-1, the J call TRBJ2-7; 7 nucleotides line up with TRBD1. This CDR3 is 12 amino acids long. Per germline, CDR1 DFQATT and CDR2 SNEGSKA (reference sequence). With 6 bases clipped from V and 1 base from J, the junction kept 3 bases outside the gene matches. As DNA, the CDR3 is TGCAGTGCCCCGACAGGGTCCTACGAGCAGTACTTC. It yields the protein CSAPTGSYEQYF.

The table lists this clonotype with a few counts. The V gene is TRBV7-2, the J gene TRBJ1-2; tentative D call: TRBD1 (5 bases). Germline assignment: CDR1 SGHTA and CDR2 FQGNSA. Deletions cut 4 bases from V and 6 bases from J, with 12 bases between. This CDR3 contains 13 residues. The CDR3, as DNA: TGTGCCAGCAGCTCATACGGGGGGGATGGCTACACCTTC. This encodes CASSSYGGDGYTF.

In its sample, this clonotype was seen a few times. The chain couples TRBV11-2 to TRBJ2-1; 9 nucleotides agree with TRBD1. V lost 4 bases to trimming and J lost 3 bases; unmatched junction nucleotides: 10. The CDR3 is 17 amino acids. Germline lookup yields CDR1 SGHAT and CDR2 FQNNGV. CDR3 sequence (DNA): TGTGCCAGCAGCTCAACCCTACCGGGACAGGGCTACAATGAGCAGTTCTTC. Its protein is CASSSTLPGQGYNEQFF.

This clonotype showed up many times. V gene TRBV7-9 combines with J gene TRBJ1-5, with D perhaps matching TRBD1 (6 bases). Trimming stripped 1 base from V and 0 bases from J, with 7 bases between. CDR1 SEHNR and CDR2 FQNEAQ come from the germline V gene (reference sequence). The CDR3 runs to 15 residues. In DNA form, the CDR3 reads TGTGCCAGCAGCTTAGGGACAGATAGCAATCAGCCCCAGCATTTT. Translated: CASSLGTDSNQPQHF.

This clonotype was seen ten or more times. The chain employs TRBV4-1 and TRBJ1-3; possible D gene TRBD1, 5 bases. Trimming left V 0 bases short and J 0 bases short, with 18 bases between. Germline assignment: CDR1 MGHRA and CDR2 YSYEKL. The CDR3 has 19 amino acids. The CDR3 reads CASSQEGSRGTYSGNTIYF. Written as DNA, the CDR3 is TGCGCCAGCAGCCAAGAGGGATCAAGGGGCACCTACTCTGGAAACACCATATATTTT.

This clonotype has a count of ten or more. This sequence joins TRBV6-2 or TRBV6-3 and TRBJ2-7; D might be TRBD2 (6 bases). The CDR3 totals 12 residues. Trimming took off 11 bases at V and 1 base at J, with 12 bases between the two ends. Germline V CDR1 and CDR2: MNHEY, SVGEGT. CDR3 sequence reads: CAARDSSYEQYF. DNA of the CDR3: TGTGCCGCCAGGGACTCGTCCTACGAGCAGTACTTC.

Notes on this clonotype: Compared with germline, one end of the junction differs, possibly owing to a read error. The genes are TRBV7-3 and TRBJ2-6; perhaps TRBD1 as D (6 bases). CDR1 and CDR2 from the germline V gene are SGHTA and FQGTGA. CDR3 length: 16 residues. The CDR3 coding sequence is TGTGCCAGCAGCTTCAGGGGTACCTCTGGGGCCAACGTCCTGAGTTTC. Protein: CASSFRGTSGANVLSF.